Listed below are T cell receptor beta chains from one sample, sequenced in a study of T cells after yellow fever vaccination. From the 5' RACE reads, TCRdb called clonotypes with MiXCR, one entry per CDR3 protein. The sample gives 110,000 to 150,000 distinct CDR3 sequences, 6.6% of which show up once; over 0.55% is in the top ten. The starting material was CD4+ T cells sorted from PBMCs, obtained 10 days after the yellow fever booster vaccination. Receptor source: a man younger than 40 who received the YFV17D yellow fever vaccine. The CDR3 runs from the conserved cysteine through the conserved F or W. A D gene is named only where the DNA matches it firmly. The size of a clone is reported for some rows only, either as once, few or many, or as a class for expanded clones.

v_gene: TRBV20-1; j_gene: TRBJ1-1; len: 11; abundance: few; d_gene: .; CDR3nt: TGCAGTGCTGGAAGTGTTCCCGAAGCTTTCTTT; CDR3aa: CSAGSVPEAFF
v_gene: TRBV18; j_gene: TRBJ2-7; len: 14; abundance: many; d_gene: TRBD2; CDR3nt: TGTGCCAGCTCACGCTTAGCGGGACTAGACGAGCAGTACTTC; CDR3aa: CASSRLAGLDEQYF
v_gene: TRBV14; j_gene: TRBJ2-3; len: 14; abundance: many; d_gene: .; CDR3nt: TGTGCCAGCAGCCGCGGAGGGGGTACAGATACGCAGTATTTT; CDR3aa: CASSRGGGTDTQYF
v_gene: TRBV7-6; j_gene: TRBJ2-1; len: 14; abundance: many; d_gene: .; CDR3nt: TGTGCCAGCAGCTTTAGAAGCTCCTACAATGAGCAGTTCTTC; CDR3aa: CASSFRSSYNEQFF
v_gene: TRBV4-2; j_gene: TRBJ1-6; len: 15; abundance: many; d_gene: .; CDR3nt: TGTGCCAGCAGCCAGGGGATCAGGGGAAATTCACCCCTCCACTTT; CDR3aa: CASSQGIRGNSPLHF
v_gene: TRBV19; j_gene: TRBJ1-1; len: 14; abundance: .; d_gene: .; CDR3nt: TGTGCCAGTAAACTAGGGACGGCGAACACTGAAGCTTTCTTT; CDR3aa: CASKLGTANTEAFF
v_gene: TRBV20-1; j_gene: TRBJ2-7; len: 15; abundance: .; d_gene: .; CDR3nt: TGCAGTGCTAGAGTATCGGGAGAGGGTAGGAACGAGCAGTACTTC; CDR3aa: CSARVSGEGRNEQYF
v_gene: TRBV20-1; j_gene: TRBJ2-3; len: 12; abundance: many; d_gene: TRBD2; CDR3nt: TGCAGTGCTAGACTAGCGGCGGATACGCAGTATTTT; CDR3aa: CSARLAADTQYF
v_gene: TRBV30; j_gene: TRBJ1-1; len: 13; abundance: many; d_gene: .; CDR3nt: TGTGCCTGGAGTCCCGGGTCGATGACTGAAGCTTTCTTT; CDR3aa: CAWSPGSMTEAFF
v_gene: TRBV4-2; j_gene: TRBJ1-4; len: 14; abundance: many; d_gene: .; CDR3nt: TGTGCCAGCAGCCAAGGAGGAGGGAGAGAAAAACTGTTTTTT; CDR3aa: CASSQGGGREKLFF
v_gene: TRBV20-1; j_gene: TRBJ2-1; len: 12; abundance: many; d_gene: TRBD2; CDR3nt: TGCAGTGTAGCGGGAGGTGTCGATGAGCAGTTCTTC; CDR3aa: CSVAGGVDEQFF
v_gene: TRBV19; j_gene: TRBJ2-7; len: 15; abundance: many; d_gene: TRBD2; CDR3nt: TGTGCCAGTAGTCCAGTCGGCGGGAGAACCTACGAGCAGTACTTC; CDR3aa: CASSPVGGRTYEQYF